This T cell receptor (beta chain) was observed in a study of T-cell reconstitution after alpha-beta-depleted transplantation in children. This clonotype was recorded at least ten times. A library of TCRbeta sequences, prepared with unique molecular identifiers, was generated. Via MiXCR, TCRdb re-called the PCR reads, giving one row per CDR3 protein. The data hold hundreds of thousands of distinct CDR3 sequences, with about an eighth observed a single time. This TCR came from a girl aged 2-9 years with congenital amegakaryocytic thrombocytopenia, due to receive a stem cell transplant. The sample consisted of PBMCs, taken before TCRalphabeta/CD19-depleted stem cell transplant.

The CDR3 region is CASSFWRDLHTDTQYF. In nucleotides, the CDR3 is TGTGCCAGCAGCTTTTGGCGGGATCTCCACACAGATACGCAGTATTTT. The rearrangement joins TRBV7-8 to TRBJ2-3, with a weak D call TRBD2 (6 bases). Germline V gene sequence: CDR1 SGHVS, CDR2 FQNEAQ. V was pared by 3 bases and J by 2 bases, with 15 bases between. CDR3 size: 16 residues.